This T cell receptor (beta chain) was recorded in a study of cytomegalovirus exposure and HLA in healthy donors. This clone was seen only a few times. Its target is unknown. V was clipped by 6 bases and J by 8 bases; unmatched bases: 12. The CDR3 loop spans 14 amino acids. Germline V CDR1 and CDR2: GTSNPN, SVGIG (reference sequence). The PCR ran on 60 Vbeta and 13 Jbeta primers. Some clones are missing from TCRdb's copy, which holds only in-frame ones; the method was immunoSEQ multiplex PCR. The data show 200,000 to 250,000 clones, with approximately 70% seen just once and less than 2% held by the top ten. Study-level results: Indistinguishability led to the exclusion of some V segments, TRBV6-2 and TRBV6-3 included. A few chains tied to CMV proved CMV antigen-specific in vitro.

Material: PBMCs. The TCR was taken from a woman in her twenties or thirties in good health and CMV-seronegative. The chain recombines TRBV30 with TRBJ2-1; 8 positions match TRBD2. CDR3 sequence: CACLGWTSSDEQFF. In DNA form, the CDR3 reads TGTGCCTGCCTGGGTTGGACTAGCAGCGATGAGCAGTTCTTC. Looking up the rest from reference TRBV30 and TRBJ2-1 gives the full variable domain: SQTIHQWPATLVQPVGSPLSLECTVEGTSNPNLYWYRQAAGRGLQLLFYSVGIGQISSEVPQNLSASRPQDRQFILSSKKLLLSDSGFYLCACLGWTSSDEQFFGPGTRLTVL.